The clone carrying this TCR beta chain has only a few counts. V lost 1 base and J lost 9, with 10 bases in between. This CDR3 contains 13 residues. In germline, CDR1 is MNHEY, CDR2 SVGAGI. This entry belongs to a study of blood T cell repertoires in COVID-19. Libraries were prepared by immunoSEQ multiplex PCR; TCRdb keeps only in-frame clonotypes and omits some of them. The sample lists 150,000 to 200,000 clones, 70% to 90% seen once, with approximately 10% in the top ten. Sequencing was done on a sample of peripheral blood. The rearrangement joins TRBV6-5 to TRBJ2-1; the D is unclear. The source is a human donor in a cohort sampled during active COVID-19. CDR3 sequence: CASSYYEYGEQFF. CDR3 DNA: TGTGCCAGCAGTTACTACGAGTATGGTGAGCAGTTCTTC.